Each of the 8 T cell receptor beta chains below was sequenced from the same sample in a study of shared clonotypes between healthy human individuals. Sequenced by immunoSEQ multiplex PCR; TCRdb stores in-frame clones only, minus some. In the table there are around 2.5 million clones, approximately 93% of which are singletons. The sequenced sample was naive CD4+ T cells from PBMCs. Subset meaning: CD45RA+ positively selected. These receptor sequences come from a man aged 18 to 35 in good health. Some clones in this sample may be carry-over from other donors' samples.

The chain links TRBV27 to TRBJ1-1, with D maybe TRBD1 (6 bases). The germline V gene encodes CDR1 MNHEY and CDR2 SMNVEV (reference sequence). V lost 5 bases to trimming and J lost 4 bases, with 14 bases between them. The CDR3 sequence is 14 residues long. Here the CDR3 DNA reads TGTGCCAGCAGTCTGAGGGGGTTTATCACTGAAGCTTTCTTT. This gives the protein CASSLRGFITEAFF.

V and J are TRBV4-1 and TRBJ2-7; 15 positions match TRBD2. The CDR3 has 21 residues. The germline gives CDR1 MGHRA, CDR2 YSYEKL. The trim removed 2 bases at V and 3 bases at J, leaving 17 bases unmatched. CDR3 coding DNA: TGCGCCAGCAGCCAAAGGGAGGCTCTCCAGGGGACTAGCGGGAGGCTCTACGAGCAGTACTTC. This gives the protein CASSQREALQGTSGRLYEQYF.

This clone came up once. The identical CDR3 is also encoded by other nucleotide sequences in the sample. The chain combines TRBV5-1 with TRBJ1-3; D uncertain. CDR3 length equals 14 residues. Trimming left V 0 bases short and J 0 bases short, with 4 bases between. The germline V gene encodes CDR1 SGHRS and CDR2 YFSETQ. The CDR3 DNA reads as TGCGCCAGCAGCTTGGAGACCTCTGGAAACACCATATATTTT. It specifies CASSLETSGNTIYF. Together with reference TRBV5-1 and TRBJ1-3, the CDR3 gives the full variable domain: KAGVTQTPRYLIKTRGQQVTLSCSPISGHRSVSWYQQTPGQGLQFLFEYFSETQRNKGNFPGRFSGRQFSNSRSEMNVSTLELGDSALYLCASSLETSGNTIYFGEGSWLTVV.

The CDR3 bases are TGTGCCAGCAGTGCGTTTTGGCTAGCGGGTAAATACGAGCAGTACTTC. Translated: CASSAFWLAGKYEQYF. The chain uses TRBV6-1 and TRBJ2-7, with 8 bases fitting TRBD2. V dropped 4 bases and J dropped 4; count of bases not matched to a gene: 12. The CDR3 runs to 16 residues. In germline, CDR1 is MNHNS, CDR2 SASEGT.

The chain links TRBV20-1 to TRBJ2-1; D unclear. The CDR3 totals 10 residues. Germline loops: CDR1 DFQATT, CDR2 SNEGSKA (reference sequence). V lost 6 bases, J lost 9 bases, and 9 bases lay in between. The CDR3 is CSAHEREQFF. In DNA form, the CDR3 reads TGCAGTGCACACGAACGTGAGCAGTTCTTC.

J is TRBJ2-7 and V is TRBV28; 12 nucleotides match TRBD2. The CDR3 is 15 amino acids. Germline-derived CDR1 and CDR2 are MDHEN and SYDVKM. Unmatched junction bases numbered 6, after V lost 6 bases and J lost 3 bases. DNA for the CDR3: TGTGCCAGCAGATCAACTAGCGGGAGGATCTACGAGCAGTACTTC. This translates into CASRSTSGRIYEQYF. The variable domain in full, completed from reference TRBV28 and TRBJ2-7, reads DVKVTQSSRYLVKRTGEKVFLECVQDMDHENMFWYRQDPGLGLRLIYFSYDVKMKEKGDIPEGYSVSREKKERFSLILESASTNQTSMYLCASRSTSGRIYEQYFGPGTRLTVT.

The genes are TRBV14 and TRBJ1-2; D remains unclear. The CDR3 is 13 amino acids. CDR1 and CDR2 from the germline V gene are SGHDN and FVKESK. The V end lost 1 base, the J end lost 4 bases, and 7 bases lay between the germline ends. The CDR3 protein is CASSQGIFYGYTF. The CDR3 bases are TGTGCCAGCAGCCAAGGGATCTTCTATGGCTACACCTTC.

This chain links TRBV29-1 with TRBJ1-2; D remains unclear. In germline, CDR1 is SQVTM, CDR2 ANQGSEA. V lost 5 bases and J lost 4, with 8 bases in between. This CDR3 is built from 11 residues. CDR3 protein: CSVNSLYGYTF. The CDR3 DNA reads TGCAGCGTTAACAGCCTCTATGGCTACACCTTC.